This TCR beta chain was captured by sequencing in a study of OX40 agonist ivuxolimab in advanced cancers. About the study: Age averaged around 54 years (range about 20 to 80), and approximately 80% were male. Previous treatment with anti-PD-1, anti-PD-L1 or anti-CTLA-4 therapy was allowed; under 50% had received some.

Study-wide findings and caveats: There were, on average, more expanded clones in CD8+ T cells than in CD4+.

Some clones are missing from TCRdb's copy, which holds only in-frame ones; the method was immunoSEQ multiplex PCR. Of 20,000 to 25,000 clones listed, approximately 85% are singletons. Individuals having autoimmune disease history or systemic immunosuppression were not enrolled. A note on this clone: The antigen is not known.

Material: CD4+ or CD8+ T cells sorted from blood, obtained in a trial of the OX40 agonist ivuxolimab. The clonotype originates from an adult with an advanced solid tumor such as melanoma, head and neck, liver or kidney cancer.

CDR3 in DNA: TGTGCTAGTGGTTTGGGGCGGGGTGATGCTAACTATGGCTACACCTTC. It codes for CASGLGRGDANYGYTF. The V call is TRBV12-5, the J call TRBJ1-2; D call uncertain. CDR1 LGHNT and CDR2 FRNRAP come from the germline V gene. Trimming pared 1 base from V and 0 bases from J, leaving 12 bases between. This CDR3 is 16 amino acids long.